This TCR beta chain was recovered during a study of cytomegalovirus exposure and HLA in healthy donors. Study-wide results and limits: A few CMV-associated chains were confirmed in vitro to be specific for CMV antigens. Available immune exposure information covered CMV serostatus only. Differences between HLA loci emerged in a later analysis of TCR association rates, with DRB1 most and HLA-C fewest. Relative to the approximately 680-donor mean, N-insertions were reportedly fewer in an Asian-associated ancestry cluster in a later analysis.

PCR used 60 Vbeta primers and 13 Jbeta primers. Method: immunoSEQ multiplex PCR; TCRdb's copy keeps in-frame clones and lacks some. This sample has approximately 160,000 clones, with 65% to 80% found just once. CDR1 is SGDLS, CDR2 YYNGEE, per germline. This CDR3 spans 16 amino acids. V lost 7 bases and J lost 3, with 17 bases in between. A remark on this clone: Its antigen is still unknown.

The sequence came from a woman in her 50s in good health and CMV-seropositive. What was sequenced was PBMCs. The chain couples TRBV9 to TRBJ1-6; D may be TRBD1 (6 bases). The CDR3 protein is CASQQGHPSYNSPLHF. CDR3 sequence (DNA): TGTGCCAGCCAACAGGGACATCCTAGCTATAATTCACCCCTCCACTTT. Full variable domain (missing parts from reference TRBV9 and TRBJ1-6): DSGVTQTPKHLITATGQRVTLRCSPRSGDLSVYWYQQSLDQGLQFLIQYYNGEERAKGNILERFSAQQFPDLHSELNLSSLELGDSALYFCASQQGHPSYNSPLHFGNGTRLTVT.